These 5 T cell receptor beta chains came from one sample sequenced in a study of T-cell memory formation after mild COVID-19. TCRdb independently ran MiXCR on the 5' RACE reads; one entry per CDR3 protein. This sample has 280,000 or so distinct CDR3 sequences, with 7% to 10% found just once. Material: PBMCs or a T cell subset sorted from them (not recorded which). Every receptor here comes from a man younger than 35 who had mild COVID-19 (a few samples of this study predate the infection). Cell type and time point are not known.

The chain recombines TRBV5-5 with TRBJ1-2, with 8 bases identical to TRBD1. This CDR3 spans 14 amino acids. V dropped 4 bases and J dropped 5; count of bases not matched to a gene: 7. Germline CDR1 is SGHKS and CDR2 is YYEKEE (reference sequence). The CDR3 reads CASSRPGGKYGYTF. Written as DNA, the CDR3 is TGTGCCAGCAGCCGTCCAGGGGGCAAGTATGGCTACACCTTC. Drawing the rest from reference TRBV5-5 and TRBJ1-2, the complete variable domain is DAGVTQSPTHLIKTRGQQVTLRCSPISGHKSVSWYQQVLGQGPQFIFQYYEKEERGRGNFPDRFSARQFPNYSSELNVNALLLGDSALYLCASSRPGGKYGYTFGSGTRLTVV.

This clonotype was detected ten times or more. This chain connects TRBV5-6 to TRBJ2-4; TRBD1 is a possible D gene (6 bases). The CDR3 runs 16 residues. CDR1 is SGHDT and CDR2 is YYEEEE in the germline V gene. V dropped 2 bases and J dropped 2 bases, with 14 bases sitting between them. The CDR3 DNA sequence: TGTGCCAGCAGCTTCGGCAGGGGCTGGTCCAAAAACATTCAGTACTTC. The encoded protein is CASSFGRGWSKNIQYF.

This clonotype has a handful of counts. The rearrangement uses TRBV4-1 and TRBJ1-5, with D maybe TRBD1 (5 bases). CDR3 length equals 17 residues. Trimming left V 6 bases short and J 0 bases short, with 18 bases between. From germline, CDR1 is MGHRA and CDR2 YSYEKL. This CDR3 is CASRIGAAYNSNQPQHF. The CDR3 region has the DNA TGCGCCAGCAGGATTGGGGCAGCCTATAATAGCAATCAGCCCCAGCATTTT.

This clonotype was counted only a few times. The rearrangement uses TRBV20-1 and TRBJ1-1; D is undetermined. The V end was cut by 6 bases, the J end by 0 bases, with 11 bases between. The CDR3 is made up of 13 amino acids. Germline V CDR1 and CDR2: DFQATT, SNEGSKA (reference sequence). CDR3 in amino acids: CSAPAELNTEAFF. The CDR3 DNA is TGCAGTGCGCCGGCAGAGCTGAACACTGAAGCTTTCTTT.

The chain joins TRBV12-3 or TRBV12-4 to TRBJ2-1, with D possibly TRBD2 on 5 matching bases. The CDR3 totals 13 residues. V lost 2 bases and J lost 12, with 14 bases in between. For the CDR3, the DNA is TGTGCCAGCAGTTTAAGCCTCGAGGGAGTGCAGTTCTTC. It codes for CASSLSLEGVQFF.